Listed here are 27 T cell receptor beta chains from one sample, sequenced in a study of T cells in women clearing cervical HPV infection (dated by TCRdb to the late 2010s). Library method: the immunoSEQ multiplex PCR assay. TCRdb holds this immuneACCESS table with in-frame rearrangements only. Some clones are missing; in checked studies, unresolved V genes explain under half, and the rest has no known cause. The sample's table lists a count of tens of thousands of clones. 0.8% to 1% of the sample rests with the top ten. Sequences were obtained from blood buffy coat. These receptor sequences come from a woman aged 18-70 years with a cervical HPV16 infection that either progressed to CIN3+ or cleared (not recorded which).

Regarding this clone: The CDR3 end lies 3 residues beyond the end of the read and is filled in from the germline J gene. This rearrangement joins TRBV4-1 to TRBJ2-2; a possible D gene is TRBD1 (6 bases). Germline V gene data show CDR1 as MGHRA and CDR2 as YSYEKL. CDR3 length: 15 amino acids. CDR3 amino acids: CASSLGRDNGEKLFF. The sequenced CDR3 bases are TGCGCCAGCAGCTTAGGCCGGGACAATGGAGAAAAG.

Of note for this clone: The sequenced fragment ends 3 residues before the CDR3 boundary, so the rest is inferred from the germline J gene. This sequence joins TRBV30 and TRBJ1-1, with unresolved D. Germline CDR1 and CDR2: GTSNPN and SVGIG (reference sequence). This CDR3 contains 12 residues. V lost 3 bases and J lost 1, with 6 bases in between. The sequenced CDR3 bases are TGTGCCTGGAGGCGGGGGAACACTGAA. It is translated as CAWRRGNTE. The complete CDR3 sequence is CAWRRGNTEAFF.

Regarding this clone: The read terminates 3 residues before the CDR3 end, so the remaining end is supplied by the germline J gene. The chain combines TRBV18 with TRBJ2-7, with 7 bases identical to TRBD2. V shed 4 bases, J shed 3 bases, and the junction held 9 bases outside the gene matches. The V gene's germline CDR1 is KGHSH and CDR2 LQKENI. CDR3 length: 15 amino acids. The covered CDR3 bases are TGTGCCAGCTCACGGGCGGGGGACCCAAACTACGAG. It translates to CASSRAGDPNYE. The entire CDR3 protein is CASSRAGDPNYEQYF.

Concerning this clone: The read gets to within 3 residues of the CDR3 end, and the germline J gene fills in the rest. The gene calls are TRBV13 and TRBJ1-2; the match to TRBD1 covers 7 bases. Germline trimming cut 8 bases from V and 1 base from J; bases unmatched to any gene: 13. Germline V gene data show CDR1 as PRHDT and CDR2 as FYEKMQ (reference sequence). This CDR3 is 16 amino acids long. Incomplete CDR3 DNA: TGTGCCAGCCCGGAACAACTGACAGGGATTAACTATGGC. Protein sequence: CASPEQLTGINYG. The full CDR3 protein is CASPEQLTGINYGYTF.

Concerning this clone: The read is 3 residues too short to cover the CDR3 end, so that end is filled in from the germline J gene. V gene TRBV12-3 or TRBV12-4 combines with J gene TRBJ2-4, with TRBD1 matching over 7 bases. Trimming cost V 4 bases and J 8 bases; bases outside gene matches: 5. The CDR3 covers 13 residues. The sequenced CDR3 bases are TGTGCCAGCAGTTACAACAGGGGATACATT. Translated: CASSYNRGYI. The entire CDR3 is CASSYNRGYIQYF.

About this clone: With the read ending 3 residues before the CDR3 end, the germline J gene is used to fill in that end. The chain has TRBV19 and TRBJ2-4; D is possibly TRBD1 (5 bases). CDR3 length: 12 residues. Germline CDR1 LNHDA, CDR2 SQIVND (reference sequence). The sequenced CDR3 bases are TGTGCCAGTAGTAGGACAAACTATGGT. Protein sequence: CASSRTNYG. The whole CDR3 sequence is CASSRTNYGQYF.

CDR3 DNA (partial): TGTGCCAGCTTCGACAGGGGGCAGTACACCGGGGAG. Its protein product is CASFDRGQYTGE. The whole CDR3 sequence is CASFDRGQYTGELFF. V and J are TRBV5-4 and TRBJ2-2, with TRBD1 matching over 10 bases. The CDR3 is cut off 3 residues early in the read; its end comes from the germline J gene. V gave up 7 bases and J gave up 3 bases; unmatched junction bases: 6. This CDR3 is built from 15 residues. Germline assignment: CDR1 SGHNT and CDR2 YYREEE (reference sequence).

As for this clone: The read stops 3 residues short of the end of the CDR3; the missing end is completed from the germline J gene. The rearrangement uses TRBV10-3 and TRBJ2-1; 11 bases map to TRBD2. V trimming: 6 bases; J trimming: 0 bases; junction bases outside the gene matches: 10. The germline V gene encodes CDR1 ENHRY and CDR2 SYGVKD. The CDR3 loop spans 18 amino acids. CDR3 bases read: TGTGCCATCAGGCCTACTAGCGGGGGTGCTAGCTCCTACAATGAG. The encoded protein is CAIRPTSGGASSYNE. The entire CDR3 is CAIRPTSGGASSYNEQFF.

With regard to this clone: The CDR3 is cut off 3 residues early in the read; its end comes from the germline J gene. Other DNA sequences in the sample encode the same CDR3. The chain carries TRBV12-3 or TRBV12-4 and TRBJ1-3; D unresolved. Deletions cut 8 bases from V and 0 bases from J, with 5 bases between. CDR3 length equals 12 residues. CDR3 sequence: CASADSGNTIYF. CDR3 DNA, as far as it was read: TGTGCCAGCGCAGACTCTGGAAACACC.

With respect to this clone: A junction end diverges from the germline sequence, so it may reflect a read error. The read ends 3 residues before the CDR3 terminus; that terminus is restored from the germline J gene. The chain employs TRBV6-1 and TRBJ1-1; possible D gene TRBD1, 6 bases. From germline, CDR1 is MNHNS and CDR2 SASEGT. This CDR3 spans 14 amino acids. CDR3 bases read: TGTGCCAGCCGTGACGGACAGCCGAACACTGAA. It codes for CASRDGQPNTE. The entire CDR3 protein is CASRDGQPNTEAFF.

To note about this clone: The read gets to within 3 residues of the CDR3 end, and the germline J gene fills in the rest. This sample also contains other DNA sequences that code for the same CDR3. The chain employs TRBV10-3 and TRBJ1-3; TRBD1 might be the D (5 bases). The CDR3 contains 13 residues. Trimming removed 8 bases from V and 3 bases from J, with 11 bases in between. CDR1 is ENHRY and CDR2 is SYGVKD in the germline V gene. CDR3 sequence: CAIAGGGGNTIYF. CDR3 DNA, as far as it was read: TGTGCCATCGCGGGGGGTGGTGGAAACACC.

The sequenced CDR3 bases are TGTGCCAGCAGCTTAGCGCGGGCTGGGAACACTGAA. Translating it yields CASSLARAGNTE. The full CDR3 is CASSLARAGNTEAFF. V usage is TRBV11-1 and J usage is TRBJ1-1; no reliable D call. The read falls 3 residues short of the CDR3 end, and the missing part is taken from the germline J gene. CDR1 and CDR2 (germline): SGHAT, FQDESV (reference sequence). CDR3 length: 15 residues. Deletions cut 0 bases from V and 1 base from J, with 9 bases between.

Notes on this clone: The CDR3 end falls 3 residues outside the read, so it is completed with the germline J gene. This chain links TRBV18 with TRBJ1-5; D ambiguous. V lost 2 bases to trimming and J lost 1 base, with 9 bases between them. Germline CDR1 KGHSH, CDR2 LQKENI. CDR3 size: 15 residues. CDR3 sequence reads: CASSPIGQSNQPQHF. CDR3 bases read: TGTGCCAGCTCACCAATAGGGCAGAGCAATCAGCCC.

Comments on this clone: The observed sequence ends 3 residues before the CDR3 terminus, with the missing tail filled in from the germline J gene. V usage is TRBV20-1 and J usage is TRBJ1-4, with 8 bases fitting TRBD1. Per germline, CDR1 DFQATT and CDR2 SNEGSKA (reference sequence). V gave up 6 bases and J gave up 8 bases; unmatched junction bases: 8. This CDR3 is built from 13 residues. Incomplete CDR3 DNA: TGCAGTGCCACCGGACAGGGAAGGGAAAAA. Protein product: CSATGQGREK. The complete CDR3 protein is CSATGQGREKLFF.

Details on this clone: The CDR3 goes on 3 residues after the read ends, and that part is filled in from the germline J gene. This chain links TRBV20-1 with TRBJ2-3, with D perhaps being TRBD1 or TRBD2 (7 bases each). The CDR3 spans 15 residues. The V end was cut by 4 bases, the J end by 5 bases, with 19 bases between. The germline V gene encodes CDR1 DFQATT and CDR2 SNEGSKA (reference sequence). CDR3 amino acids: CSATNRGGRGDTQYF. Incomplete CDR3 DNA: TGCAGTGCTACAAACAGGGGAGGGAGGGGAGATACG.

Remarks on this clone: The DNA ends 3 residues before the CDR3 does, and the rest of the CDR3 is filled in from the germline J gene. J is TRBJ2-3 and V is TRBV20-1; TRBD2 is a possible D gene (5 bases). Trimming left V 5 bases short and J 4 bases short, with 22 bases between. The CDR3 length is 16 residues. In germline, CDR1 is DFQATT, CDR2 SNEGSKA (reference sequence). The CDR3 region is CSAPDLASGLADTQYF. The sequenced part of the CDR3 DNA is TGCAGTGCTCCTGATTTAGCGTCGGGGTTAGCAGATACG.

To note about this clone: The CDR3 is cut off 3 residues early in the read; its end comes from the germline J gene. This rearrangement joins TRBV16 to TRBJ1-4, with D unresolved. The CDR3 loop spans 13 amino acids. Germline V CDR1 and CDR2: KGHSY, FQNENV. Trimming removed 9 bases from V and 5 bases from J, with 13 bases in between. The sequenced part of the CDR3 DNA is TGTGCCAGGGCTACAGAACGCAATGAAAAA. This sequence encodes CARATERNEK. The whole CDR3 reads CARATERNEKLFF.

A note on this clone: The CDR3 end lies 3 residues beyond the end of the read and is filled in from the germline J gene. This sequence joins TRBV13 and TRBJ2-7; 8 nucleotides agree with TRBD1. The ends lost 2 bases at V and 2 bases at J; junction bases unmatched: 5. The CDR3 extends over 15 amino acids. Germline V gene data show CDR1 as PRHDT and CDR2 as FYEKMQ (reference sequence). CDR3 sequence: CASSLMGTGAYEQYF. CDR3 DNA (partial): TGTGCCAGCAGCTTAATGGGGACAGGAGCCTACGAG.

The covered CDR3 bases are TGTGCCAGCACCAAGGGGGGGCGCAATCAGCCC. Encoded protein: CASTKGGRNQP. The CDR3 reads in full as CASTKGGRNQPQHF. This rearrangement joins TRBV28 to TRBJ1-5, with D possibly TRBD1 on 6 matching bases. The CDR3 end is not reached by the read, which stops 3 residues before it; the germline J gene fills it in. V shed 7 bases and J shed 2 bases, with 12 bases lying between them. Germline CDR1 and CDR2: MDHEN and SYDVKM. This CDR3 is built from 14 residues.

The CDR3: CASSAGETSPLFF. CDR3 DNA, as far as it was read: TGTGCCAGCTCAGCCGGGGAGACTTCACCG. The J gene is TRBJ2-2, the V gene TRBV18; tentative D call: TRBD2 (5 bases). The read falls 3 residues short of the CDR3 end, and the missing part is taken from the germline J gene. Germline V CDR1 and CDR2: KGHSH, LQKENI. The CDR3 loop spans 13 amino acids. The full variable domain, in which reference TRBV18 and TRBJ2-2 provide the parts outside the CDR3, is NAGVMQNPRHLVRRRGQEARLRCSPMKGHSHVYWYRQLPEEGLKFMVYLQKENIIDESGMPKERFSAEFPKEGPSILRIQQVVRGDSAAYFCASSAGETSPLFFGEGSRLTVL.

With respect to this clone: The read ends 3 residues shy of where the CDR3 ends; the end is completed using the germline J gene. The chain is built from TRBV19 and TRBJ2-2; 8 nucleotides line up with TRBD1. The CDR3 spans 14 residues. With 7 bases clipped from V and 4 bases from J, the junction kept 5 bases outside the gene matches. Germline V gene data show CDR1 as LNHDA and CDR2 as SQIVND (reference sequence). CDR3 sequence reads: CASIQGAGTGELFF. CDR3 DNA, as far as it was read: TGTGCCAGTATTCAGGGGGCGGGCACCGGGGAG.

With respect to this clone: A junction end diverges from the germline sequence, so it may reflect a read error. The CDR3 goes on 3 residues after the read ends, and that part is filled in from the germline J gene. The rearrangement links TRBV11-2 to TRBJ2-1, with D unresolved. This CDR3 spans 13 amino acids. Germline assignment: CDR1 SGHAT and CDR2 FQNNGV. Incomplete CDR3 DNA: TGTGCCAGCAACTTAGGAGCGTTCGATGAG. Translating it yields CASNLGAFDE. The full CDR3 protein is CASNLGAFDEQFF. The full variable domain, completed using reference TRBV11-2 and TRBJ2-1, is EAGVAQSPRYKIIEKRQSVAFWCNPISGHATLYWYQQILGQGPKLLIQFQNNGVVDDSQLPKDRFSAERLKGVDSTLKIQPAKLEDSAVYLCASNLGAFDEQFFGPGTRLTVL.

As regards this clone: The CDR3 end lies 3 residues beyond the end of the read and is filled in from the germline J gene. V is TRBV11-2 and J is TRBJ2-7; D not certain. The CDR3 has 11 residues. The ends were cut back, 2 bases at V and 5 bases at J, with 4 bases in the middle. The germline gives CDR1 SGHAT, CDR2 FQNNGV. CDR3 DNA, as far as it was read: TGTGCCAGCAGCTTACTAAACGAG. It translates to CASSLLNE. In full, the CDR3 is CASSLLNEQYF.

With respect to this clone: The missing CDR3 end, 3 residues past where the read stops, is filled in from the germline J gene. The genes are TRBV19 and TRBJ2-2, with D possibly called TRBD1 or TRBD2 (5 bases each). The CDR3 runs 13 residues. CDR1 and CDR2 from the germline V gene are LNHDA and SQIVND (reference sequence). The chain's CDR3 is CARVRGVHLALFF. The sequenced part of the CDR3 DNA is TGTGCCAGGGTGAGGGGAGTACATCTCGCG.

In regard to this clone: The CDR3 is cut off 3 residues early in the read; its end comes from the germline J gene. The rearrangement uses TRBV11-2 and TRBJ1-5, with D possibly being TRBD1 (5 bases). Between the trimmed V and J ends, which lost 5 bases and 7 bases, there was a span of 15 bases. Germline-derived CDR1 and CDR2 are SGHAT and FQNNGV. CDR3 length: 14 residues. The CDR3 here is CASSPTGGRQPQHF. The sequenced CDR3 bases are TGTGCCAGCAGCCCCACCGGGGGTCGACAGCCC.

Turning to this clone: The read terminates 3 residues before the CDR3 end, so the remaining end is supplied by the germline J gene. The gene calls are TRBV5-6 and TRBJ1-2; 9 bases agree with TRBD1. CDR3 length: 15 amino acids. V was clipped by 5 bases and J by 3 bases; unmatched bases: 8. The germline CDR1 and CDR2 sequences are SGHDT and YYEEEE. The sequenced part of the CDR3 DNA is TGTGCCAGCAGGTTCCGGGACAGGGATCACTATGGC. Translation gives CASRFRDRDHYG. The complete CDR3 protein is CASRFRDRDHYGYTF.

With regard to this clone: The read terminates 3 residues before the CDR3 end, so the remaining end is supplied by the germline J gene. The genes are TRBV2 and TRBJ1-2, with D perhaps matching TRBD1 (5 bases). The CDR3 has 15 amino acids. V was cut by 7 bases and J by 5 bases, with 20 bases left in between. The germline V gene has CDR1 SNHLY and CDR2 FYNNEI. Here the CDR3 reads CASILRGGGGYGYTF. The part of the CDR3 DNA that was read is TGTGCCAGCATATTAAGGGGCGGTGGAGGATATGGC.